The clone carrying this T cell receptor beta chain was seen once. The antigen remains undetermined. The sample belongs to a study of Ad26.COV2.S vaccination and SARS-CoV-2 variants. Study results and caveats: The analyses of TCR breadth and depth may have understated the size of total T cell responses. People who got the vaccine or the placebo had similar non-spike TCR breadth.

Method: immunoSEQ multiplex PCR; TCRdb's copy keeps in-frame clones and lacks some. The sample has a few hundred thousand clones; around 92% are singletons. As for treatment: around 19 received Ad26.COV2.S at low or high dose, single or two shots; 5 received placebo; per-sample allocation not given. Specimens were obtained on day 63 following the first vaccine or placebo injection. This specimen consisted of peripheral blood, obtained in a trial of Ad26.COV2.S vaccine versus placebo. This sequence was found in a person between 18 and 65 years old who received the Ad26.COV2.S COVID-19 vaccine or a placebo.

CDR3 residues: CATSREGMGYEQYF. DNA for the CDR3: TGTGCCACCAGCAGAGAGGGTATGGGCTACGAGCAGTACTTC. The V and J genes are TRBV15 and TRBJ2-7; D ambiguous. Trimming took 0 bases from V and 3 from J, leaving 9 bases between them. This CDR3 is built from 14 residues. Germline V lookup: CDR1 LNHNV, CDR2 YYDKDF (reference sequence).